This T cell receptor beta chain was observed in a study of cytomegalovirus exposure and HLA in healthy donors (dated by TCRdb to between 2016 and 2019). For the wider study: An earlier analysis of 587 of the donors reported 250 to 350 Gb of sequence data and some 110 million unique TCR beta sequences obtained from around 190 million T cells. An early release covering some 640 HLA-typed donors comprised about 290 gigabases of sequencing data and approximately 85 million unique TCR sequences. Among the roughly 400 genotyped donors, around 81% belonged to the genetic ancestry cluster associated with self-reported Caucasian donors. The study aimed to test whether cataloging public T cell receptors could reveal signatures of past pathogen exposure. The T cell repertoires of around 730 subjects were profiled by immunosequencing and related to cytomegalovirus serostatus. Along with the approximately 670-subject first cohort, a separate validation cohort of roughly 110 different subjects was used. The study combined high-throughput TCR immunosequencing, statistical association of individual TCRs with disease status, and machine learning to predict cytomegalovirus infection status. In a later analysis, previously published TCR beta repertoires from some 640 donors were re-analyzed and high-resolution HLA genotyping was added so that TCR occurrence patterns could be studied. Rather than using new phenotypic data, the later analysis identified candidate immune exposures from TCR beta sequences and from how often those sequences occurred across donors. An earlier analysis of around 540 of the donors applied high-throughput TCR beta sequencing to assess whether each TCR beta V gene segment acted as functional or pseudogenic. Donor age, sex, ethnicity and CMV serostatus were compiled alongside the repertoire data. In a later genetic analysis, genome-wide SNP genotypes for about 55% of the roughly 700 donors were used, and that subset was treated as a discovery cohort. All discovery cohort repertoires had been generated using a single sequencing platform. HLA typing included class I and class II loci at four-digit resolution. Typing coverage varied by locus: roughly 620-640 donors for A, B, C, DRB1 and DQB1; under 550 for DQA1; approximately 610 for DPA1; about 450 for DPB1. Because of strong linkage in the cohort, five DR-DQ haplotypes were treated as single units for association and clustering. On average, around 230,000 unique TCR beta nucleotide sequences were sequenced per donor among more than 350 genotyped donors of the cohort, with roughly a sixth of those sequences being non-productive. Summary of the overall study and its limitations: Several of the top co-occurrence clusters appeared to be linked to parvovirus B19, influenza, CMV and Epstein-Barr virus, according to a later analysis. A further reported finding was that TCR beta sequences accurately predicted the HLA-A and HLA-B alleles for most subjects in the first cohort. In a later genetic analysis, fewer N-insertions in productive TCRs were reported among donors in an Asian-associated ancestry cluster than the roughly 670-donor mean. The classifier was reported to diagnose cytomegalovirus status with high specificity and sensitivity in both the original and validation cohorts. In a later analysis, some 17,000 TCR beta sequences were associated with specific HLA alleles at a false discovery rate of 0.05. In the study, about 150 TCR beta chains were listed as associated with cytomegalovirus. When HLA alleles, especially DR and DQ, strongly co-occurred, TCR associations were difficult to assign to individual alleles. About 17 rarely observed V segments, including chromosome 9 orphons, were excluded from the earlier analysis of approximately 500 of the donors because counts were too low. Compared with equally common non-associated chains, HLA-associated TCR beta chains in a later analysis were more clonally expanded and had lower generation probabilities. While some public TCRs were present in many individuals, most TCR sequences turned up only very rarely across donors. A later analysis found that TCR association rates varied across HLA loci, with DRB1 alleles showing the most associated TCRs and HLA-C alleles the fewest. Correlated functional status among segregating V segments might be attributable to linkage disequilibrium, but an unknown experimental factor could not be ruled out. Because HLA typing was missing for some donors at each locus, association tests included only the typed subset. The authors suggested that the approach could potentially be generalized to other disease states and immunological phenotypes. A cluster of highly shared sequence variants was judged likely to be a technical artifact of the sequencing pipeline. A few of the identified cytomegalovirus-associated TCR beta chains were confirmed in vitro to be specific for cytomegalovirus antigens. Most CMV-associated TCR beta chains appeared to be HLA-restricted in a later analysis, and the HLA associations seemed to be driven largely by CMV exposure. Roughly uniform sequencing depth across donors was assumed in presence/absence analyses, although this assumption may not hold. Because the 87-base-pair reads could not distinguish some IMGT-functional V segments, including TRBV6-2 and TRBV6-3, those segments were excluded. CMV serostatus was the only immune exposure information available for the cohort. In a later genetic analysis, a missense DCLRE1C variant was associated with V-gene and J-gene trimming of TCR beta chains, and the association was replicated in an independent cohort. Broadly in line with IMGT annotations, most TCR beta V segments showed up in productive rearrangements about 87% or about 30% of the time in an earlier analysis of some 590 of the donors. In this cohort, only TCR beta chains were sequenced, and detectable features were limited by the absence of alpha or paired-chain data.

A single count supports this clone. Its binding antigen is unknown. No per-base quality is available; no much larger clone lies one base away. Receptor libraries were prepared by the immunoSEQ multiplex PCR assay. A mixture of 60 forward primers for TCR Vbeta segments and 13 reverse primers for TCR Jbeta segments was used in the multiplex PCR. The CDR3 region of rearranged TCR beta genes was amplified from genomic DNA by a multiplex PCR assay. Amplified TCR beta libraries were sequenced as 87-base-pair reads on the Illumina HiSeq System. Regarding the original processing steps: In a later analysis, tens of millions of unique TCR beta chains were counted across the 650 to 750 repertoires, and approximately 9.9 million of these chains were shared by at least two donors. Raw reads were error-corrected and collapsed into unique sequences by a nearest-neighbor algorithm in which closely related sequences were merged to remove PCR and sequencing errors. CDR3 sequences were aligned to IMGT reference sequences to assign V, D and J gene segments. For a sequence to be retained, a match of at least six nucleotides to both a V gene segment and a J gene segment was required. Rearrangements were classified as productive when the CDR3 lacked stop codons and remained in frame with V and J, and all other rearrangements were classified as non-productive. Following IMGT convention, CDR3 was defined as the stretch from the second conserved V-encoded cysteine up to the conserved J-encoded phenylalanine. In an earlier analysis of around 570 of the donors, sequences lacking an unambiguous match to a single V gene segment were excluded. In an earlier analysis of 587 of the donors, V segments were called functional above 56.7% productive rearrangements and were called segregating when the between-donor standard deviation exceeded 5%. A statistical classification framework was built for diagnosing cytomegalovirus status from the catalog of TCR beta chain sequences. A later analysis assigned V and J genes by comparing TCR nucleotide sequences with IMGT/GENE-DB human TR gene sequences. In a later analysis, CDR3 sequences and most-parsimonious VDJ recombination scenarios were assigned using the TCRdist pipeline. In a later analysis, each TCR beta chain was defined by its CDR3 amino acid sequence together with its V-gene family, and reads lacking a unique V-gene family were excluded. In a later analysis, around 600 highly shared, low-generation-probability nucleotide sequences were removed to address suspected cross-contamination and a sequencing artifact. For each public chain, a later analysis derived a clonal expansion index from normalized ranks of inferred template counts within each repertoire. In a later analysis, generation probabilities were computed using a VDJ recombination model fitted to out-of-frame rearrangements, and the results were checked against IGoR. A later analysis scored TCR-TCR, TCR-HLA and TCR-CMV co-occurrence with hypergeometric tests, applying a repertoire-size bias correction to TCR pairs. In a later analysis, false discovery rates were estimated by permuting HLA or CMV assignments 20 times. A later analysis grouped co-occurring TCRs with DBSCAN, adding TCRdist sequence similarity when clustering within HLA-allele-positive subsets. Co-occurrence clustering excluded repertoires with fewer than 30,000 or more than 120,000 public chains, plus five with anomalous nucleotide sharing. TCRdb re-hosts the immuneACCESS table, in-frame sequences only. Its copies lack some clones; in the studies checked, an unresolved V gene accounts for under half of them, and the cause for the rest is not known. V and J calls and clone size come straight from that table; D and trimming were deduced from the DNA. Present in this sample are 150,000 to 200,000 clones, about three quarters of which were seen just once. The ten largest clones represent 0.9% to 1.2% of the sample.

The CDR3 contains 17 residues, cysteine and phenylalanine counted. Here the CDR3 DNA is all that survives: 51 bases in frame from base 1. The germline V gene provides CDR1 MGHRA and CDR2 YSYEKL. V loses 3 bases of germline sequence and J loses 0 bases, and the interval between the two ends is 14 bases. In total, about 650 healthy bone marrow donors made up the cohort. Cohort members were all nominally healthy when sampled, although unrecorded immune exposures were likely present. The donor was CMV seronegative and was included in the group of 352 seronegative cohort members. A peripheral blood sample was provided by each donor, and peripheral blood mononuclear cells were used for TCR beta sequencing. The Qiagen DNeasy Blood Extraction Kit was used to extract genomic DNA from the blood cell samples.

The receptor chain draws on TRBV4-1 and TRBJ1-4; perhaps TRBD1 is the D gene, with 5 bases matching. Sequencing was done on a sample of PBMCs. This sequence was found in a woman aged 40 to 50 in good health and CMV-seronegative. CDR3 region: CASSHLRQTSTNEKLFF. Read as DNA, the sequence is TGCGCCAGCAGCCACCTCCGACAGACGTCAACTAATGAAAAACTGTTTTTT.